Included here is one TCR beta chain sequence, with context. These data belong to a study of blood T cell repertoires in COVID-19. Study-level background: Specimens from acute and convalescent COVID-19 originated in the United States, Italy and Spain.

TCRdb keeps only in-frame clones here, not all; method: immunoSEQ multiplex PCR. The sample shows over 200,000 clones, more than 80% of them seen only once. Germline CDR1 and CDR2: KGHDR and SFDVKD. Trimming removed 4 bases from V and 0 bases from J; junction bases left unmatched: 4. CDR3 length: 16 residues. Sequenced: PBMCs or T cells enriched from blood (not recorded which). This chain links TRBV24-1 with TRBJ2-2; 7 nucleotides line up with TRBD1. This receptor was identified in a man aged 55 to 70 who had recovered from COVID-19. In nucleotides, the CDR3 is TGTGCCACCAGTGACCGACAGGGCCCGAACACCGGGGAGCTGTTTTTT. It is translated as CATSDRQGPNTGELFF.